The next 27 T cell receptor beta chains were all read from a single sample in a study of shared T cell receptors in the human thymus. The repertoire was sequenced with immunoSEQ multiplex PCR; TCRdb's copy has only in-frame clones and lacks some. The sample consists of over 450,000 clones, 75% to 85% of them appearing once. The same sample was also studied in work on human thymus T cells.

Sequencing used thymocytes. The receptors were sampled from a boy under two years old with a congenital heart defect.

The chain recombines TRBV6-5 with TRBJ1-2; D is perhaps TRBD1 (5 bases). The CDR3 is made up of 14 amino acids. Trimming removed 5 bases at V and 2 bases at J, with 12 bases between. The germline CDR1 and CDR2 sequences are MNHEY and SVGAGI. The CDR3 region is CASSLHGGNYGYTF. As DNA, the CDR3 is TGTGCCAGCAGTCTACACGGGGGAAACTATGGCTACACCTTC.

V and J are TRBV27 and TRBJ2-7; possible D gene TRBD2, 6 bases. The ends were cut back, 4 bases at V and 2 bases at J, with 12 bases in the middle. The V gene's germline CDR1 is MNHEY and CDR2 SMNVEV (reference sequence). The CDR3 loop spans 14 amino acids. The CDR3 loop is CASSCTGLPYEQYF. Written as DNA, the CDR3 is TGTGCCAGCAGTTGCACGGGACTCCCCTACGAGCAGTACTTC.

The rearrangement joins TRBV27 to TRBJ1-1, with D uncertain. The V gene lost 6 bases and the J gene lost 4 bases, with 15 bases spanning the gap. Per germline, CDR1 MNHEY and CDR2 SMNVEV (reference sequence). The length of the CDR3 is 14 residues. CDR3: CASSRKSGGTEAFF. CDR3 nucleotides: TGTGCCAGCAGCAGAAAAAGCGGTGGCACTGAAGCTTTCTTT.

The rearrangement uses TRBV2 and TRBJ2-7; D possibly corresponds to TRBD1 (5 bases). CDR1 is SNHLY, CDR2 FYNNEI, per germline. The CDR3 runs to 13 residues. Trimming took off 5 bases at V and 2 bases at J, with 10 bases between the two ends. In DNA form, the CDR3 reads TGTGCCAGCAGTATGACAGTTCCCTACGAGCAGTACTTC. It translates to CASSMTVPYEQYF.

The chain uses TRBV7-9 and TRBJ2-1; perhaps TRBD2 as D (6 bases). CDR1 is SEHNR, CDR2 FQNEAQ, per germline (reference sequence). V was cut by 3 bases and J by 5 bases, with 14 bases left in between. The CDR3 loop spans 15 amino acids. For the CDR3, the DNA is TGTGCCAGCAGCTTTTACGGGAGCCCCCACAATGAGCAGTTCTTC. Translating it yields CASSFYGSPHNEQFF.

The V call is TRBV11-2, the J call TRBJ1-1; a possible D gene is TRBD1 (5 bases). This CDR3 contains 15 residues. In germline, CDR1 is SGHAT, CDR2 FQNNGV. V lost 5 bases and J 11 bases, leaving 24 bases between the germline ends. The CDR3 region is CASSPQTVEGCTAFF. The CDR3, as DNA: TGTGCCAGCAGCCCGCAGACAGTAGAAGGGTGTACGGCTTTCTTT.

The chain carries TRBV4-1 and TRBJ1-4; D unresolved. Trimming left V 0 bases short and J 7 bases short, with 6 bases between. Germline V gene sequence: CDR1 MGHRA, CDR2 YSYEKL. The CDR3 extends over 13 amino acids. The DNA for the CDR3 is TGCGCCAGCAGCCAAGAGGAGCCTGAAAAACTGTTTTTT. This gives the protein CASSQEEPEKLFF.

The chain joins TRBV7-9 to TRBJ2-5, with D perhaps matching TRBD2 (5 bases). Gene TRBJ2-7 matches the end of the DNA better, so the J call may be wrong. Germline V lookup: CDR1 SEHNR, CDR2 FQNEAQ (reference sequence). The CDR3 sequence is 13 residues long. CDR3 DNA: TGTGCCAGCAGCCCCCTAACTAGCTACGAGCAGTACTTC. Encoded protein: CASSPLTSYEQYF.

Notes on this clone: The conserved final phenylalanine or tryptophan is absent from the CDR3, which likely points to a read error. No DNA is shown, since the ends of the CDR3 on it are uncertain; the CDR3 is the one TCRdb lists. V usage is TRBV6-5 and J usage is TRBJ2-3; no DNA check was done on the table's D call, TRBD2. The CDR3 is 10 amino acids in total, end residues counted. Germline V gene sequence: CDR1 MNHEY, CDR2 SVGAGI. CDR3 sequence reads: CASKGTSAPY.

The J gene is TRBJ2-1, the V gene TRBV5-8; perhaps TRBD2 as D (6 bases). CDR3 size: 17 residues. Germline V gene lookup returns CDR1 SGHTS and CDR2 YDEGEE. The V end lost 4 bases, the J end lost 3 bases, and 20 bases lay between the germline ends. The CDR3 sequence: CASSRGRPGGDYNEQFF. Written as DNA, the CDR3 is TGTGCCAGCAGCCGCGGGCGGCCCGGGGGAGACTACAATGAGCAGTTCTTC.

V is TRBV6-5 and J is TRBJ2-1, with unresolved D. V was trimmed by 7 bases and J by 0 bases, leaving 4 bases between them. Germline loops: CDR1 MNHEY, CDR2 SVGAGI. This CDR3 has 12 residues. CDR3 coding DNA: TGTGCCAGCAATAGCTCCTACAATGAGCAGTTCTTC. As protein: CASNSSYNEQFF.

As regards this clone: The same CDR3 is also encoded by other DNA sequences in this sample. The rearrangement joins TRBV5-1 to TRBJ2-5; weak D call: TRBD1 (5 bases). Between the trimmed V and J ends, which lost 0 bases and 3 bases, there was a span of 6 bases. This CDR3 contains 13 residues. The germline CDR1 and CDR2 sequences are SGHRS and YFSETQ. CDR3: CASSLAREETQYF. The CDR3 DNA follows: TGCGCCAGCAGCTTGGCCAGGGAAGAGACCCAGTACTTC.

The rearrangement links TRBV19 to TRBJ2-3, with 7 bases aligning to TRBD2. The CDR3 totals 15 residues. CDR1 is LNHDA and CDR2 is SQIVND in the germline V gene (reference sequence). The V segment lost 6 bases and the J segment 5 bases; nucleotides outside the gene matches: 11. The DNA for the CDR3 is TGTGCCAGTAGATCACTAGCGCGGATCGGAGATACGCAGTATTTT. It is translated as CASRSLARIGDTQYF.

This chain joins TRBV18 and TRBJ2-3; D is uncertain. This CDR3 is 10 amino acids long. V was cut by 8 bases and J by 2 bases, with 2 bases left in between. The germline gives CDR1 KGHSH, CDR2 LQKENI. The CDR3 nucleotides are TGTGCCAGCCTCACAGATACGCAGTATTTT. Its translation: CASLTDTQYF.

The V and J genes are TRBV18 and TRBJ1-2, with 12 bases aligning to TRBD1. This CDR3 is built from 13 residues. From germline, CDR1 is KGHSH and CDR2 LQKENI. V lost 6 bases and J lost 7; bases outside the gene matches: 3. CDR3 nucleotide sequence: TGTGCCAGCTCTAGGGACAGGGGGCTTGGCTACACCTTC. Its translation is CASSRDRGLGYTF.

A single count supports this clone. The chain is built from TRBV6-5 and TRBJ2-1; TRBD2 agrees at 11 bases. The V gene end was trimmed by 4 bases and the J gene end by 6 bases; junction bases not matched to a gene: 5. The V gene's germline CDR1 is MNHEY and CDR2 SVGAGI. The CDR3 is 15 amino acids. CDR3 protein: CASSFSGRDANEQFF. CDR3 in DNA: TGTGCCAGCAGTTTTAGCGGGAGGGATGCCAATGAGCAGTTCTTC.

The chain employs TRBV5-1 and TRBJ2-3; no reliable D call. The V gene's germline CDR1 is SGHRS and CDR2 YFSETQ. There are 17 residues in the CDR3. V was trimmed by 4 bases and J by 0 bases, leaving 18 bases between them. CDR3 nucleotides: TGCGCCAGCAGCCTTTCCGACTCGTACACTAGCACAGATACGCAGTATTTT. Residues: CASSLSDSYTSTDTQYF.

Here the CDR3 DNA reads TGCAGCGTGAGGTGCAATGAGCAGTTCTTC. Protein product: CSVRCNEQFF. This chain connects TRBV29-1 to TRBJ2-1; D call uncertain. CDR3 length: 10 residues. Looked up from germline, CDR1 is SQVTM and CDR2 is ANQGSEA. The ends were cut back, 6 bases at V and 6 bases at J, with 6 bases in the middle.

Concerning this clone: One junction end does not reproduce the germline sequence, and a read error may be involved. The CDR3 loop reads CASSEPPTGYPF. The CDR3 DNA sequence: TGTGCCAGCAGTGAACCCCCCACAGGCTACCCCTTC. The chain links TRBV25-1 to TRBJ1-2, with D possibly matching TRBD1 (5 bases). This CDR3 has 12 amino acids. Germline assignment: CDR1 MGHDK and CDR2 SYGVNS.

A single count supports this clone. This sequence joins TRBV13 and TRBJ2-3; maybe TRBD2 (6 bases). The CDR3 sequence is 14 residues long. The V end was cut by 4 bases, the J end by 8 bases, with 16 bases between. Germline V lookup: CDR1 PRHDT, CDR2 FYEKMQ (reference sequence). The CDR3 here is CASSSRLEVGTQYF. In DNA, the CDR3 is TGTGCCAGCAGCTCCCGACTAGAGGTCGGTACGCAGTATTTT.

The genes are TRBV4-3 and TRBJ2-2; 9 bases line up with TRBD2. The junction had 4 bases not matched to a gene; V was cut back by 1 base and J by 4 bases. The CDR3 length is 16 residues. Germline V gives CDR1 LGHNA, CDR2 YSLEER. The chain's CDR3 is CASSQVRRGGTGELFF. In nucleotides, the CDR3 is TGCGCCAGCAGCCAAGTTCGGCGGGGGGGCACCGGGGAGCTGTTTTTT.

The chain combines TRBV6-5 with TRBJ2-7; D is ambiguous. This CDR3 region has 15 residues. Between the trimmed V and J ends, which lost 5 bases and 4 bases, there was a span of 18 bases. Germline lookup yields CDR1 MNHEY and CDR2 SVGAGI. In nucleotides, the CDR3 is TGTGCCAGCAGTCGACTGCCGACCGGATTGTACGAGCAGTACTTC. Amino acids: CASSRLPTGLYEQYF.

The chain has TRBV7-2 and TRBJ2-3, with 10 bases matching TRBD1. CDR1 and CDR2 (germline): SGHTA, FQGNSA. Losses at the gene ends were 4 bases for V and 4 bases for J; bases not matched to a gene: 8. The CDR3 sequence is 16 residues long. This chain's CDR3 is CASSYAGTGDSDTQYF. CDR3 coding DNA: TGTGCCAGCAGCTACGCCGGGACAGGGGACTCAGATACGCAGTATTTT.

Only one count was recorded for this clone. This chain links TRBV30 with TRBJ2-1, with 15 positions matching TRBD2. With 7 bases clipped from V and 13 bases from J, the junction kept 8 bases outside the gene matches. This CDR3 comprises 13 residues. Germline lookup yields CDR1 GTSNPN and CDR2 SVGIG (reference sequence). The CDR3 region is CALRTSGRGAQFF. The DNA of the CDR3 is TGTGCCTTAAGGACTAGCGGGAGGGGGGCTCAGTTCTTC.

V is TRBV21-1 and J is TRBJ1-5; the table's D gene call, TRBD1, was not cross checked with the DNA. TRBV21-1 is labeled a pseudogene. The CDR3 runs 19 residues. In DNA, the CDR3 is TGTGCCAGCAGCAAAACACCGGGACAGCCAAAATATAGCAATCAGCCCCAGCATTTT. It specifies CASSKTPGQPKYSNQPQHF.

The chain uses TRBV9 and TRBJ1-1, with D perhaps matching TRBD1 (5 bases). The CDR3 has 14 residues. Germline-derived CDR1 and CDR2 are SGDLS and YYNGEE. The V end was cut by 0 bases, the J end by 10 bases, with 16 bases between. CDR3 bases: TGTGCCAGCAGCGTAGGGCTGGGGAGGGGAGCAGCTTTCTTT. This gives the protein CASSVGLGRGAAFF.

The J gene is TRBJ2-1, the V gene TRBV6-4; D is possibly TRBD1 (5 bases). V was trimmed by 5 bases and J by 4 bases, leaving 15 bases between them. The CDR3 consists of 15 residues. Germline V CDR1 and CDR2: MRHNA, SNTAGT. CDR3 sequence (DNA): TGTGCCAGCAGTTCCAGGGTTGGGCCTTACAATGAGCAGTTCTTC. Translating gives CASSSRVGPYNEQFF.